These 26 T cell receptor beta chains were all obtained from the same sample, sequenced in a study of T cell responses to AZD1222 COVID-19 vaccine. The protocol was immunoSEQ multiplex PCR, while the TCRdb copy is restricted to in-frame clones and leaves out a portion. The sample yields over 100,000 clones, around nine tenths seen once. This material consisted of peripheral blood, taken on day 0 of AZD1222 vaccination. All receptors derive from an adult in good health.

This clone came up once. V gene TRBV11-2 combines with J gene TRBJ1-6; no clear D gene. The CDR3 consists of 16 residues. V gave up 5 bases and J gave up 7 bases, with 18 bases separating them. The V gene's germline CDR1 is SGHAT and CDR2 FQNNGV. The CDR3 loop is CASSPASGSRNSPLHF. DNA for the CDR3: TGTGCCAGCAGCCCAGCATCGGGGTCGAGAAATTCACCCCTCCACTTT.

V and J are TRBV5-4 and TRBJ2-1; 7 positions match TRBD2. The V gene's germline CDR1 is SGHNT and CDR2 YYREEE (reference sequence). This CDR3 is built from 17 residues. Germline trimming cut 9 bases from V and 3 bases from J; bases unmatched to any gene: 18. The CDR3 DNA reads as TGTGCCACCATCCCTTCTCTCGGGGGGTTTGGCTACAATGAGCAGTTCTTC. Translation gives CATIPSLGGFGYNEQFF.

The genes are TRBV7-9 and TRBJ1-1; D call uncertain. V was cut by 5 bases and J by 6 bases, with 10 bases left in between. Germline V gene sequence: CDR1 SEHNR, CDR2 FQNEAQ (reference sequence). The CDR3 sequence is 12 residues long. CDR3 DNA: TGTGCCAGCAGCCGAGAGGACGCTGAAGCTTTCTTT. This codes for CASSREDAEAFF.

V is TRBV19 and J is TRBJ2-2; TRBD2 matches at 16 bases. CDR3 length: 19 amino acids. The junction had 8 bases not matched to a gene; V was cut back by 2 bases and J by 5 bases. From germline, CDR1 is LNHDA and CDR2 SQIVND (reference sequence). This CDR3 is CASSILPGLAGGHTGELFF. The CDR3 DNA reads TGTGCCAGTAGTATACTACCGGGACTAGCGGGGGGGCATACCGGGGAGCTGTTTTTT.

The chain recombines TRBV5-4 with TRBJ2-3; the D gene could be TRBD1 or TRBD2 (6 bases each). The CDR3 loop spans 14 amino acids. Germline V gives CDR1 SGHNT, CDR2 YYREEE (reference sequence). Trimming took 4 bases from V and 4 from J, leaving 13 bases between them. The CDR3 region is CASSPGAGADTQYF. Here the CDR3 DNA reads TGTGCCAGCAGCCCGGGGGCAGGAGCAGATACGCAGTATTTT.

The rearrangement joins TRBV10-3 to TRBJ1-5; no firm D call. This CDR3 has 16 amino acids. Trimming took off 0 bases at V and 3 bases at J, with 12 bases between the two ends. The germline CDR1 and CDR2 sequences are ENHRY and SYGVKD. The CDR3 region has the DNA TGTGCCATCAGTGAGTCCGGTTCAGTAGACAATCAGCCCCAGCATTTT. Its translation is CAISESGSVDNQPQHF.

V is TRBV20-1 and J is TRBJ1-1; D unresolved. The V gene's germline CDR1 is DFQATT and CDR2 SNEGSKA (reference sequence). The CDR3 is 11 amino acids. V was trimmed by 8 bases and J by 10 bases, leaving 17 bases between them. The CDR3 reads CSFRRVSGAFF. In DNA, the CDR3 is TGCAGTTTCCGTCGAGTTTCCGGAGCTTTCTTT.

The chain couples TRBV29-1 to TRBJ1-2; 11 nucleotides align to TRBD1. After removal of 5 bases from V and 3 bases from J, the junction contained 14 bases not matched to a gene. In germline, CDR1 is SQVTM, CDR2 ANQGSEA. This CDR3 spans 17 amino acids. This CDR3 reads CSVYHTGGQGVHYGYTF. CDR3 sequence (DNA): TGCAGCGTTTACCACACGGGGGGACAGGGGGTACACTATGGCTACACCTTC.

J is TRBJ2-3 and V is TRBV3-1 (or the pseudogene TRBV3-2); 7 nucleotides line up with TRBD2. Germline CDR1 reads LGHDT; CDR2 reads YNNKEL (reference sequence). This CDR3 is 16 amino acids long. Losses at the gene ends were 3 bases for V and 1 base for J; bases not matched to a gene: 7. CDR3 sequence reads: CASSQGGGSGTDTQYF. DNA of the CDR3: TGTGCCAGCAGCCAGGGGGGGGGATCTGGCACAGATACGCAGTATTTT.

The V and J genes are TRBV4-3 and TRBJ1-6; D perhaps matches TRBD1 (5 bases). With 0 bases removed from V and 5 bases from J, the gap between germline ends came to 11 bases. Germline assignment: CDR1 LGHNA and CDR2 YSLEER. The CDR3 sequence is 16 residues long. The CDR3 DNA reads as TGCGCCAGCAGCCAAGAGGGGGGAATAGATAATTCACCCCTCCACTTT. It encodes CASSQEGGIDNSPLHF.

This chain joins TRBV19 and TRBJ1-1; TRBD1 aligns across 9 bases. V lost 1 base to trimming and J lost 3 bases; unmatched junction nucleotides: 3. Germline V gene lookup returns CDR1 LNHDA and CDR2 SQIVND (reference sequence). This CDR3 has 15 residues. CDR3 sequence (DNA): TGTGCCAGTAGTATAGGGACAGGGGATGACACTGAAGCTTTCTTT. Translation: CASSIGTGDDTEAFF.

The V call is TRBV7-3, the J call TRBJ2-1; no clear D gene. V was clipped by 5 bases and J by 3 bases, with 5 bases between them. Germline V gives CDR1 SGHTA, CDR2 FQGTGA. The CDR3 is 12 residues long. CDR3: CASSHGYNEQFF. The CDR3 nucleotides read TGTGCCAGCAGCCATGGCTACAATGAGCAGTTCTTC. Full variable domain (remainder filled in from reference TRBV7-3 and TRBJ2-1): GAGVSQTPSNKVTEKGKYVELRCDPISGHTALYWYRQSLGQGPEFLIYFQGTGAADDSGLPNDRFFAVRPEGSVSTLKIQRTERGDSAVYLCASSHGYNEQFFGPGTRLTVL.

The chain is built from TRBV4-1 and TRBJ1-3; D is unresolved. The germline V and J ends were trimmed by 7 bases and 0 bases, with 13 bases remaining between them. The length of the CDR3 is 15 residues. The germline gives CDR1 MGHRA, CDR2 YSYEKL. The CDR3 sequence is CASTPDGYSGNTIYF. The CDR3 DNA reads as TGCGCCAGCACTCCGGACGGATACTCTGGAAACACCATATATTTT.

This clone was seen just once. The chain joins TRBV15 to TRBJ1-3; D gene uncertain. Trimming took off 5 bases at V and 0 bases at J, with 11 bases between the two ends. Per the germline V gene, CDR1 is LNHNV and CDR2 is YYDKDF (reference sequence). This CDR3 is built from 15 residues. DNA of the CDR3: TGTGCCACCAGCCCTGGTCCCAACTCTGGAAACACCATATATTTT. It encodes CATSPGPNSGNTIYF. The variable domain in full, with the rest retrieved from reference TRBV15 and TRBJ1-3, is DAMVIQNPRYQVTQFGKPVTLSCSQTLNHNVMYWYQQKSSQAPKLLFHYYDKDFNNEADTPDNFQSRRPNTSFCFLDIRSPGLGDTAMYLCATSPGPNSGNTIYFGEGSWLTVV.

Only a few counts were recorded for this clone. This sequence joins TRBV18 and TRBJ1-1; unclear D gene. Deletions cut 2 bases from V and 1 base from J, with 5 bases between. The germline gives CDR1 KGHSH, CDR2 LQKENI. This CDR3 is built from 13 residues. The CDR3 coding sequence is TGTGCCAGCTCACCAGGGCGGAACACTGAAGCTTTCTTT. Encoded protein: CASSPGRNTEAFF. Based on the CDR3 plus reference TRBV18 and TRBJ1-1, the full variable domain is NAGVMQNPRHLVRRRGQEARLRCSPMKGHSHVYWYRQLPEEGLKFMVYLQKENIIDESGMPKERFSAEFPKEGPSILRIQQVVRGDSAAYFCASSPGRNTEAFFGQGTRLTVV.

The chain is built from TRBV5-1 and TRBJ2-3; 7 bases line up with TRBD1. Germline values: CDR1 SGHRS, CDR2 YFSETQ. The CDR3 contains 17 residues. V was clipped by 4 bases and J by 1 base; unmatched bases: 12. The CDR3, as DNA: TGCGCCAGCAGCGGGGCCCCACAGGGGTACGGCACAGATACGCAGTATTTT. Its protein product is CASSGAPQGYGTDTQYF.

The count of this clone is one. The chain is built from TRBV12-3 or TRBV12-4 and TRBJ1-2; D not resolved. The CDR3 has 12 residues. V shed 6 bases and J shed 4 bases, with 9 bases lying between them. The CDR3 DNA is TGTGCCAGCAGCTCGTCAGGCTATGGCTACACCTTC. The encoded protein is CASSSSGYGYTF.

CDR3 nucleotide sequence: TGTGCCTGGAGGGCGCCTTGGGGGGCGAACACTGAAGCTTTCTTT. It is translated as CAWRAPWGANTEAFF. The chain is built from TRBV30 and TRBJ1-1, with D possibly matching TRBD1 (6 bases). V was trimmed by 3 bases and J by 1 base, leaving 15 bases between them. CDR1 is GTSNPN, CDR2 SVGIG, per germline (reference sequence). The CDR3 extends over 15 amino acids.

The chain has TRBV6-2 or TRBV6-3 and TRBJ2-7; D is unclear. This CDR3 is built from 16 residues. Germline-derived CDR1 and CDR2 are MNHEY and SVGEGT. The V and J ends lost 0 bases and 0 bases respectively, with 12 bases between them. The CDR3, as DNA: TGTGCCAGCAGTTACTCGAAACTACTCGGCTCCTACGAGCAGTACGTC. Protein: CASSYSKLLGSYEQYV.

This clone was seen a handful of times. This rearrangement joins TRBV5-1 to TRBJ2-7, with D uncertain. CDR1 and CDR2 (germline): SGHRS, YFSETQ. V lost 0 bases and J lost 4, with 5 bases in between. The CDR3 extends over 12 amino acids. The chain's CDR3 is CASSLDHYEQYF. CDR3 in DNA: TGCGCCAGCAGCTTGGATCATTACGAGCAGTACTTC. The entire variable domain, with the rest obtained from reference TRBV5-1 and TRBJ2-7, is as follows: KAGVTQTPRYLIKTRGQQVTLSCSPISGHRSVSWYQQTPGQGLQFLFEYFSETQRNKGNFPGRFSGRQFSNSRSEMNVSTLELGDSALYLCASSLDHYEQYFGPGTRLTVT.

DNA for the CDR3: TGTGCCAGCGGCGGGCGTGCCTATAATTCACCCCTCCACTTT. This translates into CASGGRAYNSPLHF. The V call is TRBV2, the J call TRBJ1-6; D remains ambiguous. Per germline, CDR1 SNHLY and CDR2 FYNNEI. V dropped 8 bases and J dropped 2 bases, with 10 bases sitting between them. The CDR3 has 14 amino acids. Filled out from reference TRBV2 and TRBJ1-6, the complete variable domain reads EPEVTQTPSHQVTQMGQEVILRCVPISNHLYFYWYRQILGQKVEFLVSFYNNEISEKSEIFDDQFSVERPDGSNFTLKIRSTKLEDSAMYFCASGGRAYNSPLHFGNGTRLTVT.

In this sample, this clone turned up a few times. The rearrangement uses TRBV27 and TRBJ2-7; either TRBD1 or TRBD2 may fit D (6 bases each). Germline values: CDR1 MNHEY, CDR2 SMNVEV (reference sequence). Trimming took 5 bases from V and 4 from J, leaving 12 bases between them. This CDR3 has 13 residues. This CDR3 is CASSPKGGYEQYV. CDR3 in DNA: TGTGCCAGCAGTCCAAAGGGGGGTTACGAGCAGTACGTC.

This chain's CDR3 is CASSRVLSDGTEAFF. CDR3 coding DNA: TGTGCCAGCTCGCGGGTCCTTAGTGATGGCACTGAAGCTTTCTTT. The chain joins TRBV18 to TRBJ1-1, with D unresolved. CDR3 size: 15 residues. V was cut by 6 bases and J by 4 bases, with 18 bases left in between. Germline-derived CDR1 and CDR2 are KGHSH and LQKENI.

The chain uses TRBV4-1 and TRBJ2-3; TRBD1 might be the D (6 bases). The CDR3 has 16 amino acids. V lost 1 base and J lost 3, with 14 bases in between. Germline V CDR1 and CDR2: MGHRA, YSYEKL. This CDR3 is CASSQATGWRTDTQYF. CDR3 coding DNA: TGCGCCAGCAGCCAAGCGACAGGTTGGAGGACAGATACGCAGTATTTT.

The chain uses TRBV6-6 and TRBJ1-1; D is unresolved. The CDR3 consists of 14 residues. The V gene lost 5 bases and the J gene lost 2 bases, with 12 bases spanning the gap. CDR1 and CDR2 from the germline V gene are MNHNY and SVGAGI (reference sequence). This CDR3 reads CASSRPAGNTEAFF. CDR3 nucleotide sequence: TGTGCCAGCAGTCGCCCCGCTGGTAACACTGAAGCTTTCTTT.

The table lists this clone with a count of one. The chain employs TRBV9 and TRBJ2-7, with TRBD1 matching 7 bases. After removal of 3 bases from V and 0 bases from J, the junction contained 15 bases not matched to a gene. The CDR3 is 18 amino acids. CDR1 is SGDLS, CDR2 YYNGEE, per germline. The CDR3 DNA sequence: TGTGCCAGCAGCGCGAGCGACGGGACAGCCCCTAGCTCCTACGAGCAGTACTTC. Amino acid sequence: CASSASDGTAPSSYEQYF.